The text below deals with one T cell receptor (beta chain). The target antigen is unknown. The data originate from a study of CD8 T cells in Susac syndrome. General study results and limits: Peak Susac CD8+ clonal expansion occurred in TEMRA cells and active patients.

The authors reverse transcribed roughly 0.5 to 1 ug RNA with random hexamers. TCRdb called the immunoSEQ multiplex PCR reads again in MiXCR, with one record for every CDR3 protein. The repertoire consists of about 83,000 distinct CDR3 sequences, with 90% to 97% occurring once and the leading ten covering roughly 0.44%. The V gene lost 2 bases and the J gene lost 4 bases, with 11 bases spanning the gap. Germline loops: CDR1 MNHEY, CDR2 SVGEGT. The CDR3 is 15 amino acids. Sample: CD8+ T cells from PBMCs. This receptor was identified in a human donor with Susac syndrome. The chain uses TRBV6-2 or TRBV6-3 and TRBJ2-2; D possibly uses TRBD1 or TRBD2 (5 bases each). The CDR3 DNA follows: TGTGCCAGCAGTTACCCACGGGGCGGCACCGGGGAGCTGTTTTTT. Amino acid sequence: CASSYPRGGTGELFF.